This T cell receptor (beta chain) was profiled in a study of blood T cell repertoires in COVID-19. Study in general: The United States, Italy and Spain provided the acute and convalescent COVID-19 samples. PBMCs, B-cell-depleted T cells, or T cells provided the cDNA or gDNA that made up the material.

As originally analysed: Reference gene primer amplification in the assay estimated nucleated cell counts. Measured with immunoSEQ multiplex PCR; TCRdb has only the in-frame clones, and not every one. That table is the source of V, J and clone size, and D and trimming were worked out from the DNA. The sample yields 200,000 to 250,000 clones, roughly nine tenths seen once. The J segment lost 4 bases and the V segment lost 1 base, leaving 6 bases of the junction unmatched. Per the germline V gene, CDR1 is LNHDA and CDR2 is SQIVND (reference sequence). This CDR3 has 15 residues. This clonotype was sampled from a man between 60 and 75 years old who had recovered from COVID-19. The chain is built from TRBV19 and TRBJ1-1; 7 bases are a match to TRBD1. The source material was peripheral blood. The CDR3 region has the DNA TGTGCCAGTAGTATAGTGGACAGGAAGGGCACTGAAGCTTTCTTT. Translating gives CASSIVDRKGTEAFF.